Listed here are 4 T cell receptor beta chains from one sample, sequenced in a study of T cell changes during pregnancy in multiple sclerosis. Assay: immunoSEQ multiplex PCR; the TCRdb copy retains only in-frame clones and omits some. The table records roughly 100,000 clones, more than 90% of them present only once. Sequencing used peripheral blood, obtained in the second trimester of pregnancy. These receptors originate from a female donor with multiple sclerosis, enrolled in a pregnancy study.

For the CDR3, the DNA is TGTGCCAGCAGCTTTAGACTAGCGAGACAAGAGACCCAGTACTTC. This gives the protein CASSFRLARQETQYF. This chain links TRBV7-2 with TRBJ2-5, with 8 nucleotides matching TRBD2. The V and J ends lost 3 bases and 2 bases, in that order; junction bases with no gene match: 5. This CDR3 has 15 residues. Germline CDR1 SGHTA, CDR2 FQGNSA.

The genes are TRBV19 and TRBJ2-7; D is perhaps TRBD2 (6 bases). Germline V gives CDR1 LNHDA, CDR2 SQIVND (reference sequence). This CDR3 comprises 17 residues. V was pared by 2 bases and J by 1 base, with 18 bases between. Here the CDR3 DNA reads TGTGCCAGTAGTATATCTAATTTCGGGGGAACATCCTACGAGCAGTACTTC. Protein: CASSISNFGGTSYEQYF. The variable domain in full, completed from reference TRBV19 and TRBJ2-7, reads DGGITQSPKYLFRKEGQNVTLSCEQNLNHDAMYWYRQDPGQGLRLIYYSQIVNDFQKGDIAEGYSVSREKKESFPLTVTSAQKNPTAFYLCASSISNFGGTSYEQYFGPGTRLTVT.

The chain combines TRBV7-6 with TRBJ2-1; 9 nucleotides align to TRBD2. The germline V gene encodes CDR1 SGHVS and CDR2 FNYEAQ. J was trimmed by 5 bases and V by 2 bases; bases with no gene match: 7. CDR3 size: 16 residues. The CDR3 loop reads CASSLWVSSGDNEQFF. The CDR3 nucleotides read TGTGCCAGCAGCTTATGGGTTTCTAGCGGGGACAATGAGCAGTTCTTC.

The chain recombines TRBV28 with TRBJ1-2; D gene uncertain. V lost 3 bases and J lost 6, with 5 bases in between. CDR3 length: 11 residues. Germline V lookup: CDR1 MDHEN, CDR2 SYDVKM. This CDR3 reads CASSLSDGYTF. The CDR3, as DNA: TGTGCCAGCAGTTTGTCGGATGGCTACACCTTC.